This section outlines one T cell receptor (beta chain) sequence together with its context. What it binds is not known. The data were obtained in a study of T cell responses to AZD1222 COVID-19 vaccine. Study conclusions and caveats: After two AZD1222 doses, spike-specific TCR breadth and depth rose versus day 0. The sample set comprised mostly white British donors with more females, and clonal diversity was possibly underestimated. At study baseline, merely several AZD1222 recipients were seropositive.

Germline lookup yields CDR1 MNHEY and CDR2 SVGAGI. V lost 7 bases and J lost 2, with 15 bases in between. This CDR3 is built from 15 residues. The protocol was immunoSEQ multiplex PCR, while the TCRdb copy is restricted to in-frame clones and leaves out a portion. Here the sample spans 120,000 to 150,000 clones, roughly nine tenths being singletons. This clonotype originated in an adult who received the AZD1222 COVID-19 vaccine. This chain connects TRBV6-5 to TRBJ2-1; a weak D match, TRBD2 (7 bases). Source: peripheral blood, taken 28 days after the second AZD1222 dose. This CDR3 reads CASKAGAPPYNEQFF. The DNA of the CDR3 is TGTGCCAGCAAGGCGGGGGCTCCCCCCTACAATGAGCAGTTCTTC.